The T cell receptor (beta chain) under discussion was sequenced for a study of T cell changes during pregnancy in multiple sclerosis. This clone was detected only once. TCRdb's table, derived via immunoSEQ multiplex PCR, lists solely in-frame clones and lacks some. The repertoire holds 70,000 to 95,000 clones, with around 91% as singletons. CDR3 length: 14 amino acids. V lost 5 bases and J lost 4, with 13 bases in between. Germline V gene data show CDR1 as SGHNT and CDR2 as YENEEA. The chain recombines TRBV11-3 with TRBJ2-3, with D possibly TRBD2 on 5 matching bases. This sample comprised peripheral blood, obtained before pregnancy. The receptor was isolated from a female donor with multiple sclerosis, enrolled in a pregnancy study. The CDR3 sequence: CASSASPAADTQYF. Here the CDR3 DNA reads TGTGCCAGCAGCGCCTCCCCAGCGGCAGATACGCAGTATTTT.